This TCR beta chain came from a study of CDR3 diversity in severe acne. Each CDR3 protein gets one entry after TCRdb re-called the PCR reads with MiXCR. The sample shows around 100,000 distinct CDR3 sequences, about half of them seen only once. Material for sequencing was blood. This sequence originates from a male donor with acne.

The CDR3 DNA reads TGTGCCAGCAGGACTAGCGCGCAAGAGACCCAGTACTTC. It codes for CASRTSAQETQYF. The chain carries TRBV6-5 and TRBJ2-5; TRBD2 aligns across 8 bases. Per germline, CDR1 MNHEY and CDR2 SVGAGI. The CDR3 spans 13 residues. The V segment lost 6 bases and the J segment 2 bases; nucleotides outside the gene matches: 2.